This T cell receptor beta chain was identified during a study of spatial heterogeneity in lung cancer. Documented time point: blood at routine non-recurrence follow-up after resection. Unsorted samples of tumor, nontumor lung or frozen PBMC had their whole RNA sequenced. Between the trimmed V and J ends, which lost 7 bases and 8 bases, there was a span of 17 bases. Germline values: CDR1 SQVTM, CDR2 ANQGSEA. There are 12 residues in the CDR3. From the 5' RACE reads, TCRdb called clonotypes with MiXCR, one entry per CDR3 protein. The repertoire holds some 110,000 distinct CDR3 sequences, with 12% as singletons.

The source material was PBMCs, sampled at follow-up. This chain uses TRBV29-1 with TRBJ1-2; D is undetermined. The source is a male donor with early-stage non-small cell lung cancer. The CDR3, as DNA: TGCAGCGGGGGAGGGCAAGTCCTCGGCTACACCTTC. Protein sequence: CSGGGQVLGYTF.